The clone carrying this T cell receptor (beta chain) was seen ten or more times. This CDR3 has 15 residues. Deletions cut 3 bases from V and 5 bases from J, with 16 bases between. Germline loops: CDR1 DFQATT, CDR2 SNEGSKA (reference sequence). The sample is drawn from a study of T cells in Graves' hyperthyroidism and ophthalmopathy. Researchers took RNA transcripts and amplified the TCR beta CDR3 regions from them. HTBI primers were used for first-round RT-PCR of the TCR CDR3. TCRdb used MiXCR to reprocess the multiplex PCR reads, holding one entry per CDR3 protein. The sample carries more than 500,000 distinct CDR3 sequences, about 45% recorded once.

The genes are TRBV20-1 and TRBJ2-2; D perhaps matches TRBD1 (7 bases). This TCR was recovered from an adult woman with Graves' disease, either hyperthyroidism or ophthalmopathy (not recorded which). Sequenced material: peripheral blood or thyroid tissue (not recorded which). CDR3 protein: CSAREGALSTGELFF. The CDR3 DNA reads as TGCAGTGCTAGGGAGGGGGCACTTTCGACCGGGGAGCTGTTTTTT.